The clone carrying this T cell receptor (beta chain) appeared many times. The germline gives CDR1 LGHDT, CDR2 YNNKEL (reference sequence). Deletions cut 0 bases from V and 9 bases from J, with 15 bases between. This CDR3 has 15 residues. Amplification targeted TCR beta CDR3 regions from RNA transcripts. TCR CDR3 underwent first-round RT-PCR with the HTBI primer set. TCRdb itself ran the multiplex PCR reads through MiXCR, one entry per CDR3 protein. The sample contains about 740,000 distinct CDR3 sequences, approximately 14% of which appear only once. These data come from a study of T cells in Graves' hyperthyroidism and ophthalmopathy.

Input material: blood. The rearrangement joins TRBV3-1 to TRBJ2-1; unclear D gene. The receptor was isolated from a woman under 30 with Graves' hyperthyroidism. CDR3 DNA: TGTGCCAGCAGCCAAGAACGAGGATCCGTTTTTGAGCAGTTCTTC. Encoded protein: CASSQERGSVFEQFF.